The next 29 T cell receptor beta chains were all read from a single sample in a study of shared clonotypes between healthy human individuals. Sequencing used immunoSEQ multiplex PCR; TCRdb keeps in-frame clones, though not all of them. The table has over a million clones, approximately 96% seen once. The sequencing sample was made of naive CD4+ T cells sorted from blood. Subset meaning: CD45RA+ positively selected. These receptor sequences come from a man aged 25 to 40 in good health.

This chain joins TRBV5-6 and TRBJ1-2, with D perhaps matching TRBD1 (6 bases). The CDR3 consists of 13 residues. CDR1 and CDR2 (germline): SGHDT, YYEEEE. With 4 bases removed from V and 2 bases from J, the gap between germline ends came to 9 bases. CDR3 sequence: CASSPGQNYGYTF. As DNA, the CDR3 is TGTGCCAGCAGCCCAGGACAGAACTATGGCTACACCTTC.

This chain uses TRBV28 with TRBJ2-7; D uncertain. The CDR3 runs 13 residues. Trimming took off 3 bases at V and 3 bases at J, with 9 bases between the two ends. Germline loops: CDR1 MDHEN, CDR2 SYDVKM. CDR3 sequence (DNA): TGTGCCAGCAGTTTGACCCCCGTCTACGAGCAGTACTTC. As protein: CASSLTPVYEQYF.

On this clone itself: Other DNA sequences in this specimen translate into the identical CDR3. The genes are TRBV5-1 and TRBJ2-5; the D gene is possibly TRBD2 (6 bases). The CDR3 has 16 residues. CDR1 is SGHRS, CDR2 YFSETQ, per germline. V was pared by 0 bases and J by 3 bases, with 15 bases between. CDR3 residues: CASSLGWGDAKETQYF. The CDR3 DNA sequence: TGCGCCAGCAGCTTGGGTTGGGGGGACGCGAAAGAGACCCAGTACTTC. Full variable domain (missing parts from reference TRBV5-1 and TRBJ2-5): KAGVTQTPRYLIKTRGQQVTLSCSPISGHRSVSWYQQTPGQGLQFLFEYFSETQRNKGNFPGRFSGRQFSNSRSEMNVSTLELGDSALYLCASSLGWGDAKETQYFGPGTRLLVL.

The chain links TRBV2 to TRBJ1-5; TRBD1 agrees at 7 bases. This CDR3 has 14 residues. Germline V gene lookup returns CDR1 SNHLY and CDR2 FYNNEI. Trimming took 7 bases from V and 5 from J; bases not matched to a gene: 8. CDR3 amino acids: CASTRTGSDQPQHF. The CDR3 coding sequence is TGTGCCAGCACCCGGACAGGTTCTGATCAGCCCCAGCATTTT.

The rearrangement joins TRBV18 to TRBJ2-7; no reliable D call. V dropped 3 bases and J dropped 3 bases, with 9 bases sitting between them. Germline CDR1 and CDR2: KGHSH and LQKENI. The CDR3 has 13 amino acids. The CDR3 DNA follows: TGTGCCAGCTCACCGCCGGTACACTACGAGCAGTACTTC. Translation: CASSPPVHYEQYF.

The V gene is TRBV5-1, the J gene TRBJ2-3, with 9 bases fitting TRBD2. After removal of 0 bases from V and 2 bases from J, the junction contained 16 bases not matched to a gene. CDR1 and CDR2 (germline): SGHRS, YFSETQ. The CDR3 is 20 residues long. The chain's CDR3 is CASSLAVVGSGSWVTDTQYF. The CDR3 DNA sequence: TGCGCCAGCAGCTTGGCCGTGGTGGGTAGCGGGAGTTGGGTCACAGATACGCAGTATTTT.

The count of this clone is one. The genes are TRBV27 and TRBJ1-5; D gene uncertain. Germline CDR1 is MNHEY and CDR2 is SMNVEV (reference sequence). The germline V and J ends were trimmed by 3 bases and 0 bases, with 6 bases remaining between them. The CDR3 has 14 amino acids. CDR3 region: CASSFRNSNQPQHF. The CDR3, as DNA: TGTGCCAGCAGTTTTAGGAATAGCAATCAGCCCCAGCATTTT.

CDR3 sequence reads: CASGYRVDQPQHF. The CDR3 region has the DNA TGTGCCAGTGGGTACAGGGTGGATCAGCCCCAGCATTTT. V and J are TRBV2 and TRBJ1-5; the D gene is possibly TRBD1 (6 bases). Looked up from germline, CDR1 is SNHLY and CDR2 is FYNNEI. Trimming pared 9 bases from V and 5 bases from J, leaving 14 bases between. The CDR3 runs to 13 residues.

The V gene is TRBV9, the J gene TRBJ1-2; weak D call: TRBD1 (5 bases). With 2 bases removed from V and 8 bases from J, the gap between germline ends came to 16 bases. CDR1 is SGDLS, CDR2 YYNGEE, per germline. The CDR3 length is 14 residues. As DNA, the CDR3 is TGTGCCAGCAGCGTGGAGGGGACGGCCTTCGGCTACACCTTC. It yields the protein CASSVEGTAFGYTF.

This clone came up once. V gene TRBV10-3 combines with J gene TRBJ1-1; a possible D gene is TRBD1 (5 bases). V lost 6 bases and J lost 3, with 14 bases in between. Germline CDR1 and CDR2: ENHRY and SYGVKD. This CDR3 has 14 residues. In DNA, the CDR3 is TGTGCCATCAGGGATAGTTGGGGGTACACTGAAGCTTTCTTT. Protein product: CAIRDSWGYTEAFF.

The chain links TRBV15 to TRBJ2-7; D possibly corresponds to TRBD2 (6 bases). This CDR3 spans 15 amino acids. Germline lookup yields CDR1 LNHNV and CDR2 YYDKDF (reference sequence). V was cut by 8 bases and J by 3 bases, with 20 bases left in between. The CDR3 region is CATRPKAGSGYEQYF. The CDR3 region has the DNA TGTGCCACCCGCCCGAAGGCGGGATCGGGCTACGAGCAGTACTTC.

The V call is TRBV6-1, the J call TRBJ2-3; tentatively, D is TRBD1 (7 bases). The CDR3 consists of 16 residues. Germline V lookup: CDR1 MNHNS, CDR2 SASEGT. Trimming left V 1 base short and J 0 bases short, with 11 bases between. CDR3 in amino acids: CASSEGRGLSTDTQYF. The CDR3 nucleotides are TGTGCCAGCAGTGAAGGGAGGGGGCTCAGCACAGATACGCAGTATTTT.

The rearrangement links TRBV18 to TRBJ1-4; possibly TRBD1 for D (5 bases). Looked up from germline, CDR1 is KGHSH and CDR2 is LQKENI. The CDR3 is 16 amino acids. Trimming stripped 3 bases from V and 3 bases from J, with 14 bases between. The chain's CDR3 is CASSPWAGGPNEKLFF. Written as DNA, the CDR3 is TGTGCCAGCTCACCGTGGGCCGGGGGTCCTAATGAAAAACTGTTTTTT.

V usage is TRBV6-6 and J usage is TRBJ1-5; unclear D gene. Germline-derived CDR1 and CDR2 are MNHNY and SVGAGI (reference sequence). Trimming took off 2 bases at V and 4 bases at J, with 15 bases between the two ends. CDR3 length equals 16 residues. CDR3 sequence (DNA): TGTGCCAGCAGTTACCCCTACCCGAAACAGAATCAGCCCCAGCATTTT. Translating gives CASSYPYPKQNQPQHF.

On this clone itself: The identical CDR3 is also encoded by other nucleotide sequences in the sample. The V and J genes are TRBV4-1 and TRBJ2-1; D may be TRBD2 (6 bases). CDR1 is MGHRA, CDR2 YSYEKL, per germline. Trimming took off 3 bases at V and 4 bases at J, with 7 bases between the two ends. This CDR3 comprises 13 residues. This chain's CDR3 is CASSQGTYNEQFF. As DNA, the CDR3 is TGCGCCAGCAGCCAGGGGACTTACAATGAGCAGTTCTTC.

This rearrangement joins TRBV6-6 to TRBJ2-7; D is perhaps TRBD2 (6 bases). The V gene lost 5 bases and the J gene lost 0 bases, with 17 bases spanning the gap. Per germline, CDR1 MNHNY and CDR2 SVGAGI (reference sequence). The CDR3 consists of 16 residues. In DNA, the CDR3 is TGTGCCAGCAGTACCCGAGTGGGGGAGGCCTCCTACGAGCAGTACTTC. Amino acid sequence: CASSTRVGEASYEQYF.

The chain recombines TRBV10-2 with TRBJ2-2; TRBD1 matches at 8 bases. The CDR3 contains 16 residues. The germline gives CDR1 WSHSY, CDR2 SAAADI. V shed 6 bases, J shed 1 base, and the junction held 7 bases outside the gene matches. The CDR3 DNA reads as TGCGCCAGCAGGCACCCGACAGGGGTGAACACCGGGGAGCTGTTTTTT. Translating it yields CASRHPTGVNTGELFF.

This chain links TRBV27 with TRBJ2-7, with a possible D match to TRBD1 (6 bases). This CDR3 region has 14 residues. With 6 bases removed from V and 3 bases from J, the gap between germline ends came to 15 bases. Germline CDR1 is MNHEY and CDR2 is SMNVEV (reference sequence). The CDR3 sequence: CASRTGQRGYEQYF. In DNA, the CDR3 is TGTGCCAGCAGGACAGGCCAAAGGGGCTACGAGCAGTACTTC.

This rearrangement joins TRBV5-6 to TRBJ2-7; the D is unclear. V shed 0 bases and J shed 3 bases, with 10 bases lying between them. This CDR3 has 14 residues. Germline CDR1 is SGHDT and CDR2 is YYEEEE. The CDR3 sequence: CASSLGDNYYEQYF. The CDR3 nucleotides read TGTGCCAGCAGCTTGGGTGACAACTACTACGAGCAGTACTTC.

This chain connects TRBV29-1 to TRBJ2-1, with TRBD1 matching 10 bases. V trimming: 7 bases; J trimming: 9 bases; junction bases outside the gene matches: 12. Germline-derived CDR1 and CDR2 are SQVTM and ANQGSEA. There are 14 residues in the CDR3. The CDR3 nucleotides read TGCAGCGCCAAGGACAGGGGGATGAGAGGTGAGCAGTTCTTC. It translates to CSAKDRGMRGEQFF.

The chain joins TRBV27 to TRBJ2-5, with 7 bases fitting TRBD1. The CDR3 totals 17 residues. Germline lookup yields CDR1 MNHEY and CDR2 SMNVEV (reference sequence). The trim removed 5 bases at V and 5 bases at J, leaving 17 bases unmatched. The CDR3 loop is CASSRAKGALRVETQYF. DNA for the CDR3: TGTGCCAGCAGTCGAGCGAAGGGGGCCCTCCGCGTGGAGACCCAGTACTTC.

This clone appeared once. This chain links TRBV19 with TRBJ1-2; D ambiguous. Trimming removed 1 base at V and 2 bases at J, with 11 bases between. Germline-derived CDR1 and CDR2 are LNHDA and SQIVND (reference sequence). This CDR3 region has 15 residues. CDR3 coding DNA: TGTGCCAGTAGTATAGCCCTGGGCTCCAACTATGGCTACACCTTC. Protein product: CASSIALGSNYGYTF.

The genes are TRBV7-2 and TRBJ1-2; D is unresolved. CDR3 size: 14 residues. Per the germline V gene, CDR1 is SGHTA and CDR2 is FQGNSA. V was cut by 5 bases and J by 8 bases, with 18 bases left in between. The chain's CDR3 is CASSRMISPGGYTF. Here the CDR3 DNA reads TGTGCCAGCAGCCGGATGATTTCTCCTGGAGGCTACACCTTC.

This clone was observed once. V usage is TRBV6-1 and J usage is TRBJ2-7, with 9 bases identical to TRBD2. V shed 2 bases and J 2 bases; nucleotides not matched to a gene: 13. The CDR3 is 18 amino acids. CDR1 and CDR2 from the germline V gene are MNHNS and SASEGT. The CDR3 spells CASSEIASGTVLAYEQYF. CDR3 DNA sequence: TGTGCCAGCAGTGAAATCGCTAGCGGGACAGTTCTGGCCTACGAGCAGTACTTC.

The rearrangement joins TRBV10-3 to TRBJ1-2; 8 bases are shared with TRBD1. V lost 6 bases to trimming and J lost 5 bases; unmatched junction nucleotides: 5. The germline V gene has CDR1 ENHRY and CDR2 SYGVKD. This CDR3 comprises 13 residues. The CDR3 DNA sequence: TGTGCCATCAGCGGACAGGGTGAATATGGCTACACCTTC. The encoded protein is CAISGQGEYGYTF.

This chain connects TRBV11-2 to TRBJ2-7; TRBD2 agrees at 11 bases. Germline V lookup: CDR1 SGHAT, CDR2 FQNNGV. Trimming at V came to 7 bases and at J to 6 bases, leaving 8 bases not matched to a gene. The CDR3 totals 14 residues. The CDR3 DNA reads TGTGCCAGCAACCCCGGGACTAGCGGTTCCGAGCAGTACTTC. Its translation: CASNPGTSGSEQYF.

The chain is built from TRBV10-3 and TRBJ1-1; no clear D. Germline CDR1 reads ENHRY; CDR2 reads SYGVKD. The CDR3 is 13 residues long. V was pared by 5 bases and J by 6 bases, with 13 bases between. In nucleotides, the CDR3 is TGTGCCATCAGTTCAAGCGGAGTCGCTGAAGCTTTCTTT. Protein sequence: CAISSSGVAEAFF.

Here the CDR3 DNA reads TGTGCCTGGAGTGCAGACGCCTTAAACATTCAGTACTTC. Translating it yields CAWSADALNIQYF. This rearrangement joins TRBV30 to TRBJ2-4; D is uncertain. Germline loops: CDR1 GTSNPN, CDR2 SVGIG (reference sequence). The CDR3 extends over 13 amino acids. Trimming shortened V by 1 base and J by 6 bases, and 10 bases separated the two germline ends.

This chain joins TRBV5-4 and TRBJ2-1; 13 bases map to TRBD2. The CDR3 consists of 18 residues. V lost 4 bases, J lost 4 bases, and 11 bases stayed unmatched. The V gene's germline CDR1 is SGHNT and CDR2 YYREEE (reference sequence). CDR3 region: CASSPKGLAGVQYNEQFF. CDR3 coding DNA: TGTGCCAGCAGCCCGAAAGGACTAGCGGGAGTTCAGTACAATGAGCAGTTCTTC.